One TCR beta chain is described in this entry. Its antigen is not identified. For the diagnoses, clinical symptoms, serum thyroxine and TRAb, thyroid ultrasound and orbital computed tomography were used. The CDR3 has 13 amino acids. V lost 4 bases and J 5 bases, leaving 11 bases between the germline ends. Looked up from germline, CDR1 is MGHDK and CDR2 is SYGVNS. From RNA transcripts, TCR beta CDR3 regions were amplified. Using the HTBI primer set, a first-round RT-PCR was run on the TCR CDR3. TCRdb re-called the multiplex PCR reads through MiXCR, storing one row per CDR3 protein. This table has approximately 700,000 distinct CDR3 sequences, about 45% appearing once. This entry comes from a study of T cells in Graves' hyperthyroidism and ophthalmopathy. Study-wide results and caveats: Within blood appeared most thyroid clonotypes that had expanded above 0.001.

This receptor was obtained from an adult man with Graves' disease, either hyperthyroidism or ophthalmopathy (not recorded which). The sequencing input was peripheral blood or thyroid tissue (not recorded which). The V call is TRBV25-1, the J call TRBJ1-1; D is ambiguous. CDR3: CASSGHADTEAFF. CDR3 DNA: TGTGCCAGCAGTGGCCATGCGGATACTGAAGCTTTCTTT.